This TCR beta chain comes out of a study of CD8 T cells in Susac syndrome. Study conclusions and caveats: The authors acknowledged that the study's TCR sequencing and HLA analysis involved relatively few individuals.

The sample holds one count of this clonotype. No antigen is known for it. An amount of RNA that ranged from roughly 0.5 to 1 ug was reverse transcribed with random hexamers. With immunoSEQ multiplex PCR, TCR beta CDR3 was amplified across 54 Vbeta and 13 Jbeta. Each CDR3 protein gets one entry after TCRdb re-called the immunoSEQ multiplex PCR reads with MiXCR. In the table there are about 130,000 distinct CDR3 sequences, about 90% of which are singletons. It was negative isolation that provided the CD8+ and CD4+ T cells, whereas TEMRA cells were enriched by FACS. Germline V lookup: CDR1 SGHVS, CDR2 FNYEAQ. V lost 1 base, J lost 1 base, and 8 bases stayed unmatched. The CDR3 length is 17 residues.

The sequence derives from a human donor with multiple sclerosis. The chain employs TRBV7-6 and TRBJ2-3; 7 bases are shared with TRBD2. The sequenced material came from CD8+ T cells from PBMCs. CDR3 protein: CASSLGVGLAGTDTQYF. Here the CDR3 DNA reads TGTGCCAGCAGCTTAGGGGTTGGGCTAGCGGGCACAGATACGCAGTATTTT.